This TCR beta chain was sequenced in a study of metastatic and nonmetastatic thyroid tumors. The wider study: Comparison of repertoires was carried out across blood and tumor or nodule tissue from malignant and benign thyroid patients.

Authors' methods: What underpinned the distant-metastasis classifier for papillary thyroid cancer was the set of CDR3 differences across clinicopathological groups. Through MiXCR, TCRdb re-clonotyped the PCR reads. The V and J calls were determined by TCRdb, not by the authors. The sample shows 21,000 or so clones, over 25% of them seen only once. Patients were all untreated before their thyroid surgery. Germline CDR1 and CDR2: SGHTA and FQGTGA. The J segment lost 4 bases and the V segment lost 1 base, leaving 4 bases of the junction unmatched. The CDR3 sequence is 16 residues long. By share of the sample, this clone is medium-sized.

This clonotype was sampled from a male donor with papillary thyroid cancer or a benign thyroid nodule (not recorded which). Some clones in this sample may be carry-over from other donors' samples. Sequencing input: tumor tissue. The chain employs TRBV7-3 and TRBJ2-1; TRBD2 matches at 10 bases. As DNA, the CDR3 is TGTGCCAGCAGCTTAATAAGGACTAGCGGTTACAATGAGCAGTTCTTC. It yields the protein CASSLIRTSGYNEQFF.